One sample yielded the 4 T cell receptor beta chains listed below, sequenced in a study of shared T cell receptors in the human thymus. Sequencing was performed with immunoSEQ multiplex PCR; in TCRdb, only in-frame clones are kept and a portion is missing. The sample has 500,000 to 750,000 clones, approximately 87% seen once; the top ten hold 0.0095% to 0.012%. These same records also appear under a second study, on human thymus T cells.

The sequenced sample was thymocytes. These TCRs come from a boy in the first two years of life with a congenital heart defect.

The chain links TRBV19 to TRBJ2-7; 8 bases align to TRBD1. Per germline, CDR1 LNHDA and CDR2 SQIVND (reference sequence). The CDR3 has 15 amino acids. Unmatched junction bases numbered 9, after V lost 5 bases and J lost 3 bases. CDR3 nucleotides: TGTGCCAGTAGTCTCCGACAGGGGCGGAACTACGAGCAGTACTTC. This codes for CASSLRQGRNYEQYF. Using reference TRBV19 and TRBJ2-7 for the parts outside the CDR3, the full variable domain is DGGITQSPKYLFRKEGQNVTLSCEQNLNHDAMYWYRQDPGQGLRLIYYSQIVNDFQKGDIAEGYSVSREKKESFPLTVTSAQKNPTAFYLCASSLRQGRNYEQYFGPGTRLTVT.

Written as DNA, the CDR3 is TGTGCCAGTAGTCCCCATATGAGTACGAGTAGACTTTTGAGCTCCTACAATGAGCAGTTCTTC. It translates to CASSPHMSTSRLLSSYNEQFF. V and J are TRBV19 and TRBJ2-1; the D is unclear. The CDR3 consists of 21 residues. V gave up 5 bases and J gave up 0 bases, with 29 bases separating them. Germline CDR1 is LNHDA and CDR2 is SQIVND (reference sequence).

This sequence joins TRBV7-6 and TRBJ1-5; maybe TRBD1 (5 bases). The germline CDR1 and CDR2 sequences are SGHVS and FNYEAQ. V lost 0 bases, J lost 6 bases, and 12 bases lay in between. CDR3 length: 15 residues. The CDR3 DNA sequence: TGTGCCAGCAGCTTAGCGGGGCAGGTCGGTCAGCCCCAGCATTTT. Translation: CASSLAGQVGQPQHF.

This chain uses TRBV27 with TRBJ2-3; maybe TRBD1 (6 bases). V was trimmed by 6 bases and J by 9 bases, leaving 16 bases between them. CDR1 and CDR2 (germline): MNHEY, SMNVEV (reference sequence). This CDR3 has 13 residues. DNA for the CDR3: TGTGCCAGCAGGGTAGAGACAGGCGGGACGCAGTATTTT. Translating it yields CASRVETGGTQYF.